The present T cell receptor beta chain was sequenced within a study of shared clonotypes between healthy human individuals. In the case of this clone: Its antigen remains unknown.

Method: immunoSEQ multiplex PCR; TCRdb's copy keeps in-frame clones and lacks some. The profile shows more than 850,000 clones, 75% to 80% of them singletons. Losses at the gene ends were 4 bases for V and 8 bases for J; bases not matched to a gene: 8. Looked up from germline, CDR1 is GTSNPN and CDR2 is SVGIG (reference sequence). This CDR3 region has 14 residues. Broader study findings: Apart from blood, nothing was sampled; tissue repertoires likely differ. Clonotypes not shared had lower generation probabilities than those common to all four donors.

The healthy adult donors were HIV-negative and reported no recent acute infections or vaccinations. The sequencing input was memory CD4+ T cells from PBMCs. The subset denotes: CD45RA-negative fraction. V is TRBV30 and J is TRBJ1-4; 9 bases line up with TRBD1. This receptor was obtained from a man between 18 and 35 years old in good health. Some clones in this sample may be carry-over from other donors' samples. CDR3 coding DNA: TGTGCCTGGACTCCCGGGACAGGGTACGAAAAACTGTTTTTT. It yields the protein CAWTPGTGYEKLFF.